The T cell receptor (beta chain) described here comes from a study of CD8 T cell repertoires and HIV-1 epitope variants. Overall study context: Each of Twenty-five Gag and Nef epitope peptides stimulated a separate culture.

CDR1 is PRHDT and CDR2 is FYEKMQ in the germline V gene (reference sequence). The CDR3 is 14 residues long. The trim removed 6 bases at V and 3 bases at J, leaving 6 bases unmatched. Study-level points and caveats: Only beta chains were identified, marking proliferation to antigen, not function.

TCRdb's table, derived via immunoSEQ multiplex PCR, lists solely in-frame clones and lacks some. The sample carries some 87,000 clones, roughly 81% recorded once. Note on this clone: As yet, its antigen is unknown.

This rearrangement joins TRBV13 to TRBJ2-7, with TRBD1 matching over 9 bases. The receptor was derived from a male donor with HIV. Sequencing input: uncultured baseline CD8+ T cells from peripheral blood mononuclear cells (PBMCs). For the CDR3, the DNA is TGTGCCAGCAGGAAACAGGGGGCGCACTACGAGCAGTACTTC. This gives the protein CASRKQGAHYEQYF.